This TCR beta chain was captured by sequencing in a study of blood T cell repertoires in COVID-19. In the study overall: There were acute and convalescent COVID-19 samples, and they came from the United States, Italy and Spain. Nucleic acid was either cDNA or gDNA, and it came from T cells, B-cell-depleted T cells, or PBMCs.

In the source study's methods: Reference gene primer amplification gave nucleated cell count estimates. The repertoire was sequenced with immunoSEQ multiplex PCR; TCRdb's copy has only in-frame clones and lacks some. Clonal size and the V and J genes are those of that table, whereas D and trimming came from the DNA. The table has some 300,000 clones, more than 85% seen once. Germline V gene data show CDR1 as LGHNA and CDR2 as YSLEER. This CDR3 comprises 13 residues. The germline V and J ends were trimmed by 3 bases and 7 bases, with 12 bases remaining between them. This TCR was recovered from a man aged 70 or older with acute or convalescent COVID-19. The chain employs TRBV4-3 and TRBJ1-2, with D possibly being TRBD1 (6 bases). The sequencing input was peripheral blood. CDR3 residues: CASSQQGTGGYTF. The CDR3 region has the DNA TGCGCCAGCAGCCAGCAGGGGACCGGTGGCTACACCTTC.